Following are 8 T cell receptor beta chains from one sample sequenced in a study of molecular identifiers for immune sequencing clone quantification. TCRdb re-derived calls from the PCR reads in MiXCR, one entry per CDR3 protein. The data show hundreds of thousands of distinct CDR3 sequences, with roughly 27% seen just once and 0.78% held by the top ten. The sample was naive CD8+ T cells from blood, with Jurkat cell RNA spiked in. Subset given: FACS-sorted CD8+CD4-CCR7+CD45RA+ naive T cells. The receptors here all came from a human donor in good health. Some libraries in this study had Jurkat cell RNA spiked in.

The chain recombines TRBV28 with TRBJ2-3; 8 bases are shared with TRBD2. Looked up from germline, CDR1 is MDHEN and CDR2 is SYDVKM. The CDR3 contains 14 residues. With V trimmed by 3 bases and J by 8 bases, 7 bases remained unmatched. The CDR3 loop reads CASSFRGAGGTQYF. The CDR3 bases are TGTGCCAGCAGTTTTCGAGGGGCGGGAGGTACGCAGTATTTT.

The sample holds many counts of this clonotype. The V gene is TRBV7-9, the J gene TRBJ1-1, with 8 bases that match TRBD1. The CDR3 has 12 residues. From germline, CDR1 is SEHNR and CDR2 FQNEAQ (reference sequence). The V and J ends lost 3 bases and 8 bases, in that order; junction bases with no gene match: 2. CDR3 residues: CASSFGDREAFF. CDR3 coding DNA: TGTGCCAGCAGCTTTGGGGACAGGGAAGCTTTCTTT.

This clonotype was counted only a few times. The CDR3 here is CASSQVLSDNQPQHF. The CDR3 nucleotides read TGCGCCAGCAGCCAAGTTTTATCTGACAATCAGCCCCAGCATTTT. This rearrangement joins TRBV4-1 to TRBJ1-5; D gene uncertain. The germline V gene has CDR1 MGHRA and CDR2 YSYEKL. CDR3 length: 15 amino acids. Trimming removed 1 base at V and 3 bases at J, with 10 bases between.

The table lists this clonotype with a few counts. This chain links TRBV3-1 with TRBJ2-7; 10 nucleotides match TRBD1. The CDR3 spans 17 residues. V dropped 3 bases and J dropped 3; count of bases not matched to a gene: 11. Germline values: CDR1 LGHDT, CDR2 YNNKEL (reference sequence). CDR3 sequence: CASSHGTGASSDYEQYF. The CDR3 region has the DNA TGTGCCAGCAGCCACGGGACAGGGGCGAGTTCCGACTACGAGCAGTACTTC.

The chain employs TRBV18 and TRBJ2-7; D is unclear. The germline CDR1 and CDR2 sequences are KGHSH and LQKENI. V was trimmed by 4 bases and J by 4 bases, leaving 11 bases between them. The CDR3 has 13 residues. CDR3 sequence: CASSLIPVYEQYF. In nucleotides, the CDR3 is TGTGCCAGCTCACTAATACCGGTTTACGAGCAGTACTTC.

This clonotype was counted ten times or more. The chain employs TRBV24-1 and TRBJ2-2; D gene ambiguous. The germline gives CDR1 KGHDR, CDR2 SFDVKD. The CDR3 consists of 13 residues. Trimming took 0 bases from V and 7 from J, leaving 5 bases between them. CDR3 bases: TGTGCCACCAGTGATTTGACTGGCGGGGAGCTGTTTTTT. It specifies CATSDLTGGELFF.

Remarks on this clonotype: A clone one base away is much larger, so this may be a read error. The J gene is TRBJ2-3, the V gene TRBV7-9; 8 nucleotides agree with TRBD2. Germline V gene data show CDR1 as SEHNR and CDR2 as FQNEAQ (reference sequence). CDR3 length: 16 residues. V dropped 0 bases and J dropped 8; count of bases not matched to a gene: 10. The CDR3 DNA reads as TGTGCCAGCAGCTTAGCGATTAGCGGGATCGCAGGTACGCAGTATTTT. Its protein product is CASSLAISGIAGTQYF.

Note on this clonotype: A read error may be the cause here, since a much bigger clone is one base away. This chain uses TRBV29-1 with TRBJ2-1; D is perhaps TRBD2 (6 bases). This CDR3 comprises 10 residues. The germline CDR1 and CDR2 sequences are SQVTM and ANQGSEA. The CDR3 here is CSVAGVEQSF. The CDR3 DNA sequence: TGCAGCGTTGCGGGGGTTGAGCAGTCCTTC.